These 20 T cell receptor beta chains came from one sample sequenced in a study of blood T cell repertoires in COVID-19. Sequencing was performed with immunoSEQ multiplex PCR; in TCRdb, only in-frame clones are kept and a portion is missing. The sample has hundreds of thousands of clones, about 85% seen once; the top ten hold approximately 12%. Specimen: peripheral blood. Receptors originate from a woman between 18 and 30 years old who had recovered from COVID-19.

This clone was seen just once. The chain combines TRBV9 with TRBJ1-1, with no clear D. V lost 0 bases, J lost 1 base, and 13 bases lay in between. CDR3 size: 16 residues. CDR1 is SGDLS, CDR2 YYNGEE, per germline. CDR3 residues: CASSVDPSRGNTEAFF. The CDR3 DNA follows: TGTGCCAGCAGCGTAGATCCCAGTCGGGGGAACACTGAAGCTTTCTTT.

The CDR3 nucleotides are TGTGCTAGTGGTTTGGCTGGCGGTACGGGCGAGCAGTACTTC. Its translation is CASGLAGGTGEQYF. This rearrangement joins TRBV12-5 to TRBJ2-7; D uncertain. There are 14 residues in the CDR3. CDR1 LGHNT and CDR2 FRNRAP come from the germline V gene. V was shortened by 1 base and J by 6 bases, with 13 bases between the two germline ends.

The genes are TRBV6-2 or TRBV6-3 and TRBJ2-1; 16 bases line up with TRBD2. In germline, CDR1 is MNHEY, CDR2 SVGEGT. CDR3 length: 17 residues. Losses at the gene ends were 0 bases for V and 8 bases for J; bases not matched to a gene: 4. CDR3 sequence reads: CASSYSAGLAGGDEQFF. The CDR3 bases are TGTGCCAGCAGTTACTCGGCGGGACTAGCGGGGGGGGATGAGCAGTTCTTC.

J is TRBJ2-1 and V is TRBV19, with D possibly being TRBD2 (6 bases). Germline CDR1 reads LNHDA; CDR2 reads SQIVND (reference sequence). The V end was cut by 9 bases, the J end by 2 bases, with 14 bases between. This CDR3 has 14 amino acids. The chain's CDR3 is CASQGLPAYNEQFF. CDR3 in DNA: TGTGCCAGCCAGGGACTGCCGGCCTACAATGAGCAGTTCTTC.

The chain employs TRBV6-4 and TRBJ2-5, with D possibly TRBD2 on 6 matching bases. V was clipped by 1 base and J by 7 bases, with 25 bases between them. The germline V gene has CDR1 MRHNA and CDR2 SNTAGT. The CDR3 contains 18 residues. CDR3 bases: TGTGCCAGCAGTGACTTCTTCCGGGACTCGAGGGTTCCGGGGACCCAGTACTTC. Amino acid sequence: CASSDFFRDSRVPGTQYF.

The CDR3 protein is CASSQGELGYTF. CDR3 coding DNA: TGTGCCAGCAGCCAAGGTGAGCTCGGCTACACCTTC. The chain couples TRBV3-1 (or the pseudogene TRBV3-2) to TRBJ1-2; D remains ambiguous. Trimming removed 1 base at V and 8 bases at J, with 8 bases between. This CDR3 is 12 amino acids long. Germline lookup yields CDR1 LGHDT and CDR2 YNNKEL (reference sequence).

The chain uses TRBV7-9 and TRBJ1-5; D unresolved. Trimming left V 5 bases short and J 7 bases short, with 9 bases between. CDR1 is SEHNR and CDR2 is FQNEAQ in the germline V gene (reference sequence). CDR3 length: 12 amino acids. CDR3 DNA: TGTGCCAGCAGCGCTCAGAACCAGCCCCAGCATTTT. Its protein product is CASSAQNQPQHF.

The chain combines TRBV29-1 with TRBJ1-1; D not resolved. Trimming pared 4 bases from V and 6 bases from J, leaving 18 bases between. Germline CDR1 and CDR2: SQVTM and ANQGSEA. This CDR3 region has 14 residues. The CDR3 region is CSVVALREFAEAFF. The CDR3 nucleotides are TGCAGCGTTGTAGCCCTGAGGGAGTTCGCTGAAGCTTTCTTT.

CDR3: CASSDVSGSSYNEQFF. The CDR3 bases are TGTGCCAGCAGTGACGTTAGCGGGAGCTCCTACAATGAGCAGTTCTTC. The chain links TRBV6-4 to TRBJ2-1, with 9 bases fitting TRBD2. The germline V gene has CDR1 MRHNA and CDR2 SNTAGT. The CDR3 runs to 16 residues. V lost 2 bases, J lost 0 bases, and 2 bases stayed unmatched.

CDR3 bases: TGTGCCAGCAGTGCCACAGGGAATGAAAAACTGTTTTTT. Its protein product is CASSATGNEKLFF. The chain joins TRBV6-6 to TRBJ1-4; tentative D call: TRBD1 (6 bases). Germline CDR1 reads MNHNY; CDR2 reads SVGAGI (reference sequence). The CDR3 covers 13 residues. The ends were cut back, 5 bases at V and 5 bases at J, with 9 bases in the middle.

In its sample, this clone was seen once. The CDR3 reads CASSRQVASGNTIYF. The CDR3 coding sequence is TGTGCCAGCTCCCGACAGGTTGCATCTGGAAACACCATATATTTT. This chain joins TRBV18 and TRBJ1-3, with D possibly being TRBD1 (6 bases). There are 15 residues in the CDR3. V was trimmed by 6 bases and J by 1 base, leaving 13 bases between them. Germline assignment: CDR1 KGHSH and CDR2 LQKENI.

The chain couples TRBV11-1 to TRBJ2-5; D is possibly TRBD2 (5 bases). Trimming left V 2 bases short and J 2 bases short, with 15 bases between. The V gene's germline CDR1 is SGHAT and CDR2 FQDESV (reference sequence). The length of the CDR3 is 16 residues. The CDR3 protein is CASSLNAGGGQETQYF. Written as DNA, the CDR3 is TGTGCCAGCAGCTTAAACGCTGGCGGCGGGCAAGAGACCCAGTACTTC.

This chain links TRBV3-1 (or the pseudogene TRBV3-2) with TRBJ2-7, with TRBD1 matching over 7 bases. This CDR3 spans 14 amino acids. The J segment lost 1 base and the V segment lost 4 bases, leaving 4 bases of the junction unmatched. The germline CDR1 and CDR2 sequences are LGHDT and YNNKEL (reference sequence). CDR3 in DNA: TGTGCCAGCAGCCGGGACAGATTTTCCTACGAGCAGTACTTC. Translated, it gives CASSRDRFSYEQYF.

The chain uses TRBV6-5 and TRBJ2-2, with 8 bases that match TRBD1. The V gene's germline CDR1 is MNHEY and CDR2 SVGAGI. The J segment lost 1 base and the V segment lost 7 bases, leaving 5 bases of the junction unmatched. The CDR3 is 15 residues long. As DNA, the CDR3 is TGTGCCAGCATGTTGGGACAGGTGAACACCGGGGAGCTGTTTTTT. Amino acid sequence: CASMLGQVNTGELFF.

The chain combines TRBV24-1 with TRBJ2-3; tentatively, D is TRBD2 (6 bases). The CDR3 is 13 residues long. CDR1 and CDR2 (germline): KGHDR, SFDVKD. Trimming removed 12 bases from V and 2 bases from J, with 14 bases in between. The CDR3 region has the DNA TGTGCCGTAAGGGCGGGGATCACAGATACGCAGTATTTT. It encodes CAVRAGITDTQYF.

Only one count was recorded for this clone. The V gene is TRBV11-2, the J gene TRBJ2-3; TRBD2 matches 13 bases. V was clipped by 6 bases and J by 6 bases; unmatched bases: 9. Germline lookup yields CDR1 SGHAT and CDR2 FQNNGV. The CDR3 covers 16 residues. CDR3 sequence: CASRGTSGNRRDTQYF. CDR3 bases: TGTGCCAGCAGAGGGACTAGCGGGAACCGACGCGATACGCAGTATTTT.

This rearrangement joins TRBV25-1 to TRBJ2-7, with 7 bases matching TRBD2. From germline, CDR1 is MGHDK and CDR2 SYGVNS. V lost 6 bases and J lost 0; bases outside the gene matches: 5. The CDR3 length is 14 residues. The CDR3 DNA follows: TGTGCCAGCAGAGAACTAGCGAGCTCCTACGAGCAGTACTTC. It specifies CASRELASSYEQYF.

The chain links TRBV30 to TRBJ2-3; maybe TRBD2 (5 bases). The V end lost 2 bases, the J end lost 4 bases, and 10 bases lay between the germline ends. The CDR3 is 13 residues long. Germline values: CDR1 GTSNPN, CDR2 SVGIG (reference sequence). The CDR3 reads CAWSSSGADTQYF. The CDR3 nucleotides read TGTGCCTGGAGTTCTTCCGGGGCAGATACGCAGTATTTT.

This chain links TRBV4-1 with TRBJ2-7, with 8 bases matching TRBD1. The CDR3 covers 11 residues. V trimming: 6 bases; J trimming: 6 bases; junction bases outside the gene matches: 1. Per the germline V gene, CDR1 is MGHRA and CDR2 is YSYEKL. CDR3 bases: TGCGCCAGCAGACAGGGGGGCGAGCAGTACTTC. Translating gives CASRQGGEQYF.

The rearrangement joins TRBV7-3 to TRBJ2-1; no firm D call. CDR3 size: 13 residues. Germline lookup yields CDR1 SGHTA and CDR2 FQGTGA. V was shortened by 1 base and J by 3 bases, with 4 bases between the two germline ends. The DNA for the CDR3 is TGTGCCAGCAGCTTAATTAGCTACAATGAGCAGTTCTTC. Its protein product is CASSLISYNEQFF.